Each of the 25 T cell receptor beta chains below was sequenced from the same sample in a study of T-cell memory formation after mild COVID-19. TCRdb re-called the 5' RACE reads with MiXCR, one entry per CDR3 protein. The sample shows under 650,000 distinct CDR3 sequences, approximately 19% of them seen only once. Specimen: PBMCs or a T cell subset sorted from them (not recorded which). The receptors here all came from an adult woman who had mild COVID-19 (a few samples of this study predate the infection). Cell type and time point are not known.

This clonotype has a handful of counts. The rearrangement joins TRBV20-1 to TRBJ2-1; 9 bases are shared with TRBD2. There are 15 residues in the CDR3. CDR1 is DFQATT, CDR2 SNEGSKA, per germline (reference sequence). Trimming removed 6 bases from V and 7 bases from J; junction bases left unmatched: 13. CDR3 nucleotides: TGCAGTGCCCCATCTCCGGGACTAGCAAGTAATGAGCAGTTCTTC. It yields the protein CSAPSPGLASNEQFF.

The chain is built from TRBV29-1 and TRBJ2-1, with TRBD2 matching 9 bases. The CDR3 contains 13 residues. Germline-derived CDR1 and CDR2 are SQVTM and ANQGSEA. The J segment lost 6 bases and the V segment lost 4 bases, leaving 4 bases of the junction unmatched. In DNA, the CDR3 is TGCAGCGTTGTCCTAGCGGGGTTCAATGAGCAGTTCTTC. Translation: CSVVLAGFNEQFF.

This chain links TRBV11-3 with TRBJ1-6, with no clear D. Per the germline V gene, CDR1 is SGHNT and CDR2 is YENEEA. The CDR3 has 16 residues. Trimming took off 3 bases at V and 6 bases at J, with 15 bases between the two ends. CDR3: CASSFDGNAGNSPLHF. As DNA, the CDR3 is TGTGCCAGCAGCTTCGACGGCAACGCGGGTAATTCACCCCTCCACTTT.

This clonotype was recorded at least ten times. V usage is TRBV30 and J usage is TRBJ2-7, with D perhaps given as TRBD1 or TRBD2 (5 bases each). This CDR3 has 13 residues. CDR1 is GTSNPN, CDR2 SVGIG, per germline (reference sequence). V was clipped by 8 bases and J by 0 bases, with 14 bases between them. The CDR3 protein is CALGDSFSYEQYF. The DNA of the CDR3 is TGTGCCCTGGGAGACAGCTTCTCCTACGAGCAGTACTTC.

The chain recombines TRBV9 with TRBJ2-1; D may be TRBD2 (7 bases). This CDR3 is built from 21 residues. V lost 0 bases, J lost 1 base, and 26 bases lay in between. Germline V gene lookup returns CDR1 SGDLS and CDR2 YYNGEE. This chain's CDR3 is CASSVDGGAALHGKSYNEQFF. CDR3 coding DNA: TGTGCCAGCAGCGTAGATGGGGGGGCGGCCCTCCACGGAAAATCCTACAATGAGCAGTTCTTC.

This clonotype was counted only a few times. The chain carries TRBV29-1 and TRBJ1-1; 10 positions agree with TRBD1. The CDR3 runs 13 residues. The V gene's germline CDR1 is SQVTM and CDR2 ANQGSEA. V lost 6 bases to trimming and J lost 4 bases; unmatched junction nucleotides: 5. The CDR3 here is CSVGTGEGTEAFF. The DNA of the CDR3 is TGCAGCGTAGGGACAGGGGAAGGCACTGAAGCTTTCTTT.

The chain carries TRBV20-1 and TRBJ1-3; 10 bases are shared with TRBD1. The ends lost 7 bases at V and 0 bases at J; junction bases unmatched: 6. CDR1 and CDR2 (germline): DFQATT, SNEGSKA (reference sequence). The CDR3 runs to 15 residues. CDR3 nucleotide sequence: TGCAGTGTTTGGACAGGGGGAAGCTCTGGAAACACCATATATTTT. Translated: CSVWTGGSSGNTIYF.

The chain combines TRBV24-1 with TRBJ2-1; 7 bases are a match to TRBD1. The germline V gene encodes CDR1 KGHDR and CDR2 SFDVKD. After removal of 7 bases from V and 7 bases from J, the junction contained 6 bases not matched to a gene. The CDR3 has 13 amino acids. CDR3: CATRAQGTNEQFF. The CDR3 nucleotides are TGTGCCACCAGGGCACAGGGGACGAATGAGCAGTTCTTC.

This clonotype has more than one count but fewer than ten. The V gene is TRBV3-1, the J gene TRBJ2-7; D not certain. Looked up from germline, CDR1 is LGHDT and CDR2 is YNNKEL (reference sequence). The V and J ends lost 0 bases and 3 bases respectively, with 9 bases between them. This CDR3 comprises 14 residues. The CDR3 nucleotides read TGTGCCAGCAGCCAAGAATCCCAGAACTACGAGCAGTACTTC. Its protein product is CASSQESQNYEQYF.

This clonotype was counted only a few times. V gene TRBV9 combines with J gene TRBJ1-6, with no clear D. V was shortened by 3 bases and J by 12 bases, with 10 bases between the two germline ends. The CDR3 sequence is 12 residues long. CDR1 and CDR2 (germline): SGDLS, YYNGEE. CDR3 bases: TGTGCCAGCAGCGCGCTGACGGGACCCCTCCACTTT. Translation: CASSALTGPLHF.

This clonotype has a count of ten or more. V is TRBV5-1 and J is TRBJ2-3, with 11 bases identical to TRBD2. Per germline, CDR1 SGHRS and CDR2 YFSETQ. The V segment lost 0 bases and the J segment 4 bases; nucleotides outside the gene matches: 1. The CDR3 runs 15 residues. CDR3 loop: CASSLALAGADTQYF. In DNA, the CDR3 is TGCGCCAGCAGCTTGGCACTAGCGGGGGCAGATACGCAGTATTTT.

The chain links TRBV4-1 to TRBJ1-1; D remains ambiguous. CDR1 and CDR2 (germline): MGHRA, YSYEKL. The V end lost 1 base, the J end lost 2 bases, and 8 bases lay between the germline ends. The CDR3 totals 14 residues. The CDR3 nucleotides read TGCGCCAGCAGCCAAGTTGGACCTAACACTGAAGCTTTCTTT. Translation gives CASSQVGPNTEAFF.

The sample holds a few counts of this clonotype. The CDR3 DNA reads as TGTGCCAGCAGCTCCATAGCGGGGGCGGACATTCAGTACTTC. This sequence encodes CASSSIAGADIQYF. The chain joins TRBV5-8 to TRBJ2-4; 9 nucleotides align to TRBD2. The CDR3 has 14 amino acids. J gave up 8 bases and V 3 bases, and 6 bases lay outside the gene matches. Germline V CDR1 and CDR2: SGHTS, YDEGEE. Complete variable domain (other parts from reference TRBV5-8 and TRBJ2-4): EAGVTQSPTHLIKTRGQQATLRCSPISGHTSVYWYQQALGLGLQFLLWYDEGEERNRGNFPPRFSGRQFPNYSSELNVNALELEDSALYLCASSSIAGADIQYFGAGTRLSVL.

In its sample, this clonotype was seen a few times. This chain links TRBV7-2 with TRBJ1-4; 7 bases are shared with TRBD1. V lost 5 bases to trimming and J lost 0 bases; unmatched junction nucleotides: 9. Germline CDR1 SGHTA, CDR2 FQGNSA. CDR3 size: 17 residues. This chain's CDR3 is CASSRQGLYATNEKLFF. The DNA of the CDR3 is TGTGCCAGCAGCCGACAGGGCCTATATGCAACTAATGAAAAACTGTTTTTT.

This clonotype was detected only a few times. J is TRBJ2-5 and V is TRBV7-9; TRBD1 matches 8 bases. Per germline, CDR1 SEHNR and CDR2 FQNEAQ (reference sequence). The CDR3 covers 11 residues. J was trimmed by 14 bases and V by 4 bases; bases with no gene match: 6. The DNA of the CDR3 is TGTGCCAGCAGCTCGCTTGGGACAGGCTACTTC. Translated: CASSSLGTGYF.

A few counts support this clonotype. The chain couples TRBV7-2 to TRBJ1-2, with a weak D call TRBD1 (5 bases). Per the germline V gene, CDR1 is SGHTA and CDR2 is FQGNSA. CDR3 length: 15 amino acids. Trimming removed 5 bases at V and 11 bases at J, with 24 bases between. The CDR3 coding sequence is TGTGCCAGCAGCCCCAGATATGGGCAGGGAGTGGGTTACACCTTC. It specifies CASSPRYGQGVGYTF.

This clonotype was found a few times. V is TRBV7-8 and J is TRBJ2-5; 8 bases line up with TRBD1. The CDR3 spans 14 residues. The V and J ends lost 0 bases and 5 bases, in that order; junction bases with no gene match: 2. The germline gives CDR1 SGHVS, CDR2 FQNEAQ. DNA of the CDR3: TGTGCCAGCAGCTTAGCGGACAGGGCGGAGACCCAGTACTTC. It codes for CASSLADRAETQYF.

This chain links TRBV7-9 with TRBJ2-5; 9 nucleotides match TRBD1. The CDR3 has 15 residues. The V and J ends lost 5 bases and 2 bases, in that order; junction bases with no gene match: 6. Germline V lookup: CDR1 SEHNR, CDR2 FQNEAQ (reference sequence). The CDR3 DNA follows: TGTGCCAGCAGCCCGAGGGACAGGGCACAAGAGACCCAGTACTTC. Protein product: CASSPRDRAQETQYF.

This clonotype was counted many times. This chain connects TRBV4-3 to TRBJ2-1, with TRBD2 matching over 14 bases. V shed 4 bases, J shed 1 base, and the junction held 6 bases outside the gene matches. Germline V gene sequence: CDR1 LGHNA, CDR2 YSLEER. This CDR3 comprises 18 residues. The CDR3 DNA reads TGCGCCAGCAGCCCAAGACTAGCGGGAGGGCCGTCCTACAATGAGCAGTTCTTC. This sequence encodes CASSPRLAGGPSYNEQFF.

V is TRBV6-5 and J is TRBJ2-7; D is undetermined. Trimming left V 6 bases short and J 7 bases short, with 13 bases between. Per germline, CDR1 MNHEY and CDR2 SVGAGI. CDR3 length equals 12 residues. The chain's CDR3 is CASRPPTKEQYF. The DNA of the CDR3 is TGTGCCAGCAGGCCCCCTACCAAGGAGCAGTACTTC.

This clonotype was found a few times. The chain carries TRBV24-1 and TRBJ2-5, with a tentative D call TRBD2 (5 bases). The germline V gene has CDR1 KGHDR and CDR2 SFDVKD. The CDR3 consists of 13 residues. V was cut by 1 base and J by 3 bases, with 5 bases left in between. The CDR3 nucleotides read TGTGCCACCAGTGATTTCGGGGAAGAGACCCAGTACTTC. This gives the protein CATSDFGEETQYF.

The genes are TRBV7-2 and TRBJ2-1; TRBD1 aligns across 7 bases. V lost 3 bases, J lost 5 bases, and 7 bases stayed unmatched. Germline V gene sequence: CDR1 SGHTA, CDR2 FQGNSA. CDR3 length equals 15 residues. CDR3: CASSFGAGGNNEQFF. The DNA of the CDR3 is TGTGCCAGCAGCTTCGGGGCAGGGGGAAACAATGAGCAGTTCTTC.

V and J are TRBV12-3 or TRBV12-4 and TRBJ1-5, with no clear D. The germline V and J ends were trimmed by 3 bases and 6 bases, with 12 bases remaining between them. The CDR3 is 14 residues long. CDR3 sequence: CASSFAGFSQPQHF. The CDR3 nucleotides read TGTGCCAGCAGTTTTGCGGGGTTTAGTCAGCCCCAGCATTTT.

V gene TRBV7-8 combines with J gene TRBJ2-7, with 8 bases lining up with TRBD1. The V gene's germline CDR1 is SGHVS and CDR2 FQNEAQ. Trimming removed 4 bases from V and 3 bases from J; junction bases left unmatched: 11. The CDR3 contains 16 residues. In DNA, the CDR3 is TGTGCCAGCAGCTACCATCCTCGGACAGGGAGCTACGAGCAGTACTTC. It codes for CASSYHPRTGSYEQYF. The entire variable domain, with the rest obtained from reference TRBV7-8 and TRBJ2-7, is as follows: GAGVSQSPRYKVAKRGQDVALRCDPISGHVSLFWYQQALGQGPEFLTYFQNEAQLDKSGLPSDRFFAERPEGSVSTLKIQRTQQEDSAVYLCASSYHPRTGSYEQYFGPGTRLTVT.

J is TRBJ2-7 and V is TRBV20-1; D ambiguous. CDR3 length: 12 residues. Germline-derived CDR1 and CDR2 are DFQATT and SNEGSKA (reference sequence). V was cut by 6 bases and J by 3 bases, with 12 bases left in between. The CDR3 sequence is CSAKTGVYEQYF. In DNA, the CDR3 is TGCAGTGCCAAGACTGGGGTCTACGAGCAGTACTTC.